Shown below are 24 T cell receptor beta chains from a single sample sequenced in a study of shared clonotypes between healthy human individuals (dated by TCRdb to 2020 to 2022). CD8 naive samples consisted of CD45RO-negative cells that were positively selected for CCR7, yielding a CD45RA+CCR7+ population without TemRA cells. The library was prepared using the immunoSEQ multiplex PCR assay. TCRdb carries this immuneACCESS record with in-frame sequences only. Its versions omit some clonotypes, under half of them owing to an unresolved V gene in the studies checked, with the rest unexplained. This sample comprises nearly 2 million clones, just under 95% of them detected only once. Approximately 1% of the sample comes from the top ten. Sequenced material: naive CD8+ T cells sorted from blood. Reading the label with the study, this specimen's cell subset or site is: CD45RA+CCR7+. The receptors were sampled from a young man in good health.

The rearrangement joins TRBV6-5 to TRBJ2-7, with 7 bases matching TRBD1. From germline, CDR1 is MNHEY and CDR2 SVGAGI. This CDR3 is built from 13 residues. Trimming removed 6 bases from V and 6 bases from J; junction bases left unmatched: 8. CDR3 amino acids: CASRARDSLEQYF. The CDR3 bases are TGTGCCAGCAGGGCCCGGGACAGCCTCGAGCAGTACTTC.

V usage is TRBV9 and J usage is TRBJ2-5; maybe TRBD1 (5 bases). V was pared by 8 bases and J by 1 base, with 9 bases between. Germline V CDR1 and CDR2: SGDLS, YYNGEE. There are 12 residues in the CDR3. The CDR3 region is CASQGTQETQYF. The CDR3 DNA is TGTGCCAGTCAGGGCACCCAAGAGACCCAGTACTTC.

As concerns this clone: The identical CDR3 is also encoded by other nucleotide sequences in the sample. V usage is TRBV19 and J usage is TRBJ2-2; D call uncertain. The V gene's germline CDR1 is LNHDA and CDR2 SQIVND (reference sequence). This CDR3 has 11 amino acids. V lost 5 bases to trimming and J lost 6 bases, with 4 bases between them. Here the CDR3 reads CASSPPGELFF. Here the CDR3 DNA reads TGTGCCAGTAGTCCGCCCGGGGAGCTGTTTTTT.

The genes are TRBV27 and TRBJ2-7; D unclear. This CDR3 spans 15 amino acids. Trimming pared 9 bases from V and 0 bases from J, leaving 18 bases between. Germline CDR1 MNHEY, CDR2 SMNVEV (reference sequence). The CDR3, as DNA: TGTGCCAGTACAGCAAAGGCGTGGGACTCCTACGAGCAGTACTTC. Amino acids: CASTAKAWDSYEQYF.

This clone has just one count. This chain connects TRBV27 to TRBJ1-5, with 7 bases matching TRBD1. CDR1 is MNHEY and CDR2 is SMNVEV in the germline V gene (reference sequence). The CDR3 length is 17 residues. Trimming removed 6 bases from V and 3 bases from J; junction bases left unmatched: 14. The CDR3 DNA follows: TGTGCCAGCAGCCTGTATGGTGAGACAGGGTACAATCAGCCCCAGCATTTT. Encoded protein: CASSLYGETGYNQPQHF.

V usage is TRBV7-9 and J usage is TRBJ2-5; unclear D gene. Germline CDR1 reads SEHNR; CDR2 reads FQNEAQ (reference sequence). Trimming took 3 bases from V and 3 from J, leaving 11 bases between them. The CDR3 is made up of 14 amino acids. Here the CDR3 reads CASSLAPAEETQYF. The CDR3 DNA reads as TGTGCCAGCAGCTTGGCTCCCGCAGAAGAGACCCAGTACTTC.

Concerning this clone: One end of the junction is discordant with germline, which a read error may explain. The chain couples TRBV11-2 to TRBJ2-1, with TRBD2 matching 10 bases. The CDR3 sequence is 14 residues long. CDR1 SGHAT and CDR2 FQNNGV come from the germline V gene. The CDR3 coding sequence is TGTGCCAGTAGCTTAGCGGGAGGAAATAATGAGCAGTTCTTC. Its translation: CASSLAGGNNEQFF.

J is TRBJ2-7 and V is TRBV4-2; the D gene is possibly TRBD2 (5 bases). The CDR3 spans 15 residues. Trimming took 1 base from V and 1 from J, leaving 11 bases between them. Germline V gives CDR1 LGHNA, CDR2 YNFKEQ. The CDR3 here is CASSQVVGDSYEQYF. The DNA for the CDR3 is TGTGCCAGCAGCCAAGTAGTGGGAGATTCCTACGAGCAGTACTTC.

In this sample, this clone turned up once. The sample contains more than one DNA sequence encoding this CDR3. This rearrangement joins TRBV27 to TRBJ1-5, with D unresolved. Germline loops: CDR1 MNHEY, CDR2 SMNVEV (reference sequence). The CDR3 extends over 14 amino acids. V lost 2 bases, J lost 3 bases, and 8 bases lay in between. The DNA for the CDR3 is TGTGCCAGCAGTTTAGGTCTTGACAATCAGCCCCAGCATTTT. Protein sequence: CASSLGLDNQPQHF.

This chain connects TRBV11-2 to TRBJ2-4; D possibly corresponds to TRBD2 (5 bases). Germline assignment: CDR1 SGHAT and CDR2 FQNNGV. V lost 3 bases and J 7 bases, leaving 10 bases between the germline ends. The CDR3 loop spans 13 amino acids. CDR3 nucleotide sequence: TGTGCCAGCAGCTTTCCCCTAGCCAACATTCAGTACTTC. Its translation: CASSFPLANIQYF.

This rearrangement joins TRBV4-3 to TRBJ2-2; D possibly corresponds to TRBD1 (6 bases). V lost 3 bases, J lost 5 bases, and 13 bases lay in between. The length of the CDR3 is 15 residues. The germline V gene encodes CDR1 LGHNA and CDR2 YSLEER. Written as DNA, the CDR3 is TGCGCCAGCAGCCAGAACAGGGATGGAACCGGGGAGCTGTTTTTT. The encoded protein is CASSQNRDGTGELFF.

The chain combines TRBV5-8 with TRBJ1-2; D possibly corresponds to TRBD1 (5 bases). V was pared by 4 bases and J by 6 bases, with 19 bases between. Germline V gene lookup returns CDR1 SGHTS and CDR2 YDEGEE. The length of the CDR3 is 15 residues. The CDR3 is CASSAGGPSDDGYTF. The CDR3 DNA follows: TGTGCCAGCAGCGCGGGGGGTCCGTCCGACGATGGCTACACCTTC.

This chain links TRBV27 with TRBJ2-7; 10 bases agree with TRBD1. Germline V gene data show CDR1 as MNHEY and CDR2 as SMNVEV (reference sequence). Unmatched junction bases numbered 5, after V lost 0 bases and J lost 6 bases. This CDR3 has 15 amino acids. The DNA of the CDR3 is TGTGCCAGCAGTTTATCGACAGGGGGCGCTAGCGAGCAGTACTTC. Translated: CASSLSTGGASEQYF.

This clone was picked up one time. The genes are TRBV10-1 and TRBJ2-7; D ambiguous. CDR1 is WNHNN and CDR2 is SYGVQD in the germline V gene (reference sequence). Trimming took 0 bases from V and 1 from J, leaving 13 bases between them. CDR3 size: 16 residues. The CDR3 DNA sequence: TGCGCCAGCAGTGAGTCCGGGTTTGCCGAATCCTACGAGCAGTACTTC. Amino acids: CASSESGFAESYEQYF.

This chain connects TRBV4-3 to TRBJ2-5; tentative D call: TRBD1 (6 bases). Germline V gene sequence: CDR1 LGHNA, CDR2 YSLEER. V was cut by 0 bases and J by 7 bases, with 21 bases left in between. This CDR3 region has 17 residues. For the CDR3, the DNA is TGCGCCAGCAGCCAAGAAGGGGGTTTAGGCCTAGCAGGGACCCAGTACTTC. Translation gives CASSQEGGLGLAGTQYF.

V gene TRBV7-6 combines with J gene TRBJ2-1; a possible D gene is TRBD2 (6 bases). The V end was cut by 4 bases, the J end by 5 bases, with 12 bases between. The CDR3 extends over 14 amino acids. Germline lookup yields CDR1 SGHVS and CDR2 FNYEAQ. In DNA form, the CDR3 reads TGTGCCAGCAGCTCAGCGGGTAGGCACAATGAGCAGTTCTTC. Protein sequence: CASSSAGRHNEQFF. Full variable domain (remainder filled in from reference TRBV7-6 and TRBJ2-1): GAGVSQSPRYKVTKRGQDVALRCDPISGHVSLYWYRQALGQGPEFLTYFNYEAQQDKSGLPNDRFSAERPEGSISTLTIQRTEQRDSAMYRCASSSAGRHNEQFFGPGTRLTVL.

CDR3 in amino acids: CASSLVARGRVNEQFF. CDR3 nucleotides: TGTGCCAGCAGTTTAGTGGCCAGGGGGCGCGTCAATGAGCAGTTCTTC. The V and J genes are TRBV28 and TRBJ2-1; 8 bases are shared with TRBD1. This CDR3 is 16 amino acids long. The junction had 9 bases not matched to a gene; V was cut back by 2 bases and J by 6 bases. CDR1 and CDR2 (germline): MDHEN, SYDVKM.

The genes are TRBV27 and TRBJ2-5, with D tentatively TRBD1 (5 bases). This CDR3 is 16 amino acids long. CDR1 MNHEY and CDR2 SMNVEV come from the germline V gene (reference sequence). V lost 5 bases and J 5 bases, leaving 21 bases between the germline ends. The CDR3 spells CASSPARVVKMETQYF. The DNA for the CDR3 is TGTGCCAGCAGTCCCGCCAGGGTTGTGAAAATGGAGACCCAGTACTTC.

The chain couples TRBV5-8 to TRBJ2-2; no reliable D call. Germline V lookup: CDR1 SGHTS, CDR2 YDEGEE. Trimming took off 4 bases at V and 6 bases at J, with 7 bases between the two ends. The CDR3 loop spans 12 amino acids. CDR3 loop: CASSPGPGELFF. The CDR3 coding sequence is TGTGCCAGCAGCCCCGGGCCCGGGGAGCTGTTTTTT. Supplemented by reference TRBV5-8 and TRBJ2-2, the full variable domain reads EAGVTQSPTHLIKTRGQQATLRCSPISGHTSVYWYQQALGLGLQFLLWYDEGEERNRGNFPPRFSGRQFPNYSSELNVNALELEDSALYLCASSPGPGELFFGEGSRLTVL.

This chain connects TRBV6-5 to TRBJ2-7; 8 nucleotides agree with TRBD2. Germline V gene lookup returns CDR1 MNHEY and CDR2 SVGAGI. V shed 5 bases, J shed 7 bases, and the junction held 7 bases outside the gene matches. The length of the CDR3 is 13 residues. CDR3 nucleotides: TGTGCCAGCAGTGTAGCGGGGCCGGGGGAGCAGTACTTC. Translating it yields CASSVAGPGEQYF.

V usage is TRBV5-4 and J usage is TRBJ2-7; no definite D call. The CDR3 length is 12 residues. Trimming removed 2 bases at V and 2 bases at J, with 5 bases between. Germline V gene data show CDR1 as SGHNT and CDR2 as YYREEE (reference sequence). DNA for the CDR3: TGTGCCAGCAGCTTTCAGACCTACGAGCAGTACTTC. Residues: CASSFQTYEQYF. Looking up the rest from reference TRBV5-4 and TRBJ2-7 gives the full variable domain: ETGVTQSPTHLIKTRGQQVTLRCSSQSGHNTVSWYQQALGQGPQFIFQYYREEENGRGNFPPRFSGLQFPNYSSELNVNALELDDSALYLCASSFQTYEQYFGPGTRLTVT.

The V and J genes are TRBV6-1 and TRBJ2-1, with D unclear. Trimming shortened V by 7 bases and J by 10 bases, and 14 bases separated the two germline ends. Germline V lookup: CDR1 MNHNS, CDR2 SASEGT. The CDR3 runs 12 residues. CDR3 residues: CASMGFSEEQFF. For the CDR3, the DNA is TGTGCCAGCATGGGATTCTCTGAGGAGCAGTTCTTC.

The V and J genes are TRBV9 and TRBJ2-1; TRBD2 might be the D (6 bases). Per the germline V gene, CDR1 is SGDLS and CDR2 is YYNGEE. This CDR3 spans 13 amino acids. The ends were cut back, 0 bases at V and 10 bases at J, with 11 bases in the middle. CDR3 region: CASSVGLGLEQFF. In DNA, the CDR3 is TGTGCCAGCAGCGTAGGACTAGGGTTGGAGCAGTTCTTC. The entire variable domain, with the rest obtained from reference TRBV9 and TRBJ2-1, is as follows: DSGVTQTPKHLITATGQRVTLRCSPRSGDLSVYWYQQSLDQGLQFLIQYYNGEERAKGNILERFSAQQFPDLHSELNLSSLELGDSALYFCASSVGLGLEQFFGPGTRLTVL.

This chain links TRBV29-1 with TRBJ1-2; no clear D. This CDR3 comprises 17 residues. Germline V gives CDR1 SQVTM, CDR2 ANQGSEA. Trimming pared 4 bases from V and 1 base from J, leaving 22 bases between. Written as DNA, the CDR3 is TGCAGCGTTGTACATTGGCCGACTAAGCTGGATAACTATGGCTACACCTTC. Its translation is CSVVHWPTKLDNYGYTF.